Below are 5 T cell receptor beta chains sequenced from a single sample in a study of early T cells in non-severe SARS-CoV-2 infection. TCRdb re-derived calls from the 5' RACE reads in MiXCR, one entry per CDR3 protein. The sample includes about 70,000 distinct CDR3 sequences, about 15% of them seen just once. The sequencing here drew on whole blood, taken at baseline. Receptors originate from an adult who was a healthcare worker with PCR-confirmed SARS-CoV-2 infection or an uninfected control (not recorded which).

In its sample, this clonotype was seen a few times. This chain uses TRBV4-1 with TRBJ2-3; D remains ambiguous. This CDR3 spans 14 amino acids. The V end was cut by 3 bases, the J end by 2 bases, with 9 bases between. Germline V lookup: CDR1 MGHRA, CDR2 YSYEKL. The CDR3 nucleotides read TGCGCCAGCAGCCATATCTTACACACAGATACGCAGTATTTT. Translation gives CASSHILHTDTQYF.

This clonotype was observed a few times. The gene calls are TRBV5-1 and TRBJ2-5; 7 positions match TRBD1. V trimming: 4 bases; J trimming: 3 bases; junction bases outside the gene matches: 6. The CDR3 runs to 14 residues. CDR1 SGHRS and CDR2 YFSETQ come from the germline V gene. The CDR3 DNA sequence: TGCGCCAGCAGCACACAGGGGTACGAAGAGACCCAGTACTTC. Translated: CASSTQGYEETQYF.

The chain has TRBV20-1 and TRBJ2-3, with 7 bases lining up with TRBD2. The V and J ends lost 3 bases and 2 bases, in that order; junction bases with no gene match: 8. CDR3 length equals 15 residues. The germline V gene encodes CDR1 DFQATT and CDR2 SNEGSKA (reference sequence). The CDR3 loop is CSASSLAEPTDTQYF. DNA of the CDR3: TGCAGTGCTAGTAGTCTAGCGGAGCCCACAGATACGCAGTATTTT.

This clonotype was counted at least ten times. The chain links TRBV24-1 to TRBJ2-2; TRBD2 aligns across 10 bases. J gave up 4 bases and V 4 bases, and 14 bases lay outside the gene matches. The germline V gene has CDR1 KGHDR and CDR2 SFDVKD. CDR3 length: 19 amino acids. CDR3 sequence (DNA): TGTGCCACCAGTGACCCTTACGCTCTAGCGGGAGACATCACCGGGGAGCTGTTTTTT. Amino acids: CATSDPYALAGDITGELFF.

This clonotype was detected many times. The chain joins TRBV5-1 to TRBJ1-2; 9 positions agree with TRBD1. V was clipped by 4 bases and J by 5 bases; unmatched bases: 6. CDR3 size: 14 residues. The germline V gene encodes CDR1 SGHRS and CDR2 YFSETQ. CDR3 nucleotide sequence: TGCGCCAGCAGCGGAGGGACAGGGTTGTATGGCTACACCTTC. This translates into CASSGGTGLYGYTF.